This T cell receptor beta chain stems from a study of blood T cell repertoires in COVID-19. Only in-frame clones appear in the TCRdb table, and some are missing; sequencing was by immunoSEQ multiplex PCR. Here the sample spans tens of thousands of clones, roughly 86% being singletons. There are 14 residues in the CDR3. Germline lookup yields CDR1 SGDLS and CDR2 YYNGEE. The trim removed 3 bases at V and 6 bases at J, leaving 6 bases unmatched. V and J are TRBV9 and TRBJ1-5, with 7 bases matching TRBD1. The sequence came from a human donor in a cohort sampled during active COVID-19. The sequencing input was peripheral blood. The chain's CDR3 is CASSAGTVRQPQHF. CDR3 nucleotides: TGTGCCAGCAGCGCCGGGACAGTTCGTCAGCCCCAGCATTTT.